This T cell receptor beta chain was sequenced in a study of blood T cell repertoires in COVID-19. Study overall: Sample material is recorded as cDNA or gDNA derived from T cells, B-cell-depleted T cells, or PBMCs.

In the study's own analysis: Amplification with reference gene primers provided the estimates of nucleated cell counts. Here immunoSEQ multiplex PCR was the method, and the copy in TCRdb shows in-frame clones only, minus some. V, J and clone size reflect that table, while D and trimming were determined from the DNA. The sample records 250,000 or so clones, approximately 91% being singletons. Trimming stripped 2 bases from V and 0 bases from J, with 14 bases between. In germline, CDR1 is SGHTA, CDR2 FQGNSA. The CDR3 spans 17 residues. The rearrangement uses TRBV7-2 and TRBJ2-1, with D possibly matching TRBD2 (5 bases). The sample comprised peripheral blood. The TCR sequence derives from a woman aged 40-49 years who had recovered from COVID-19. CDR3 nucleotide sequence: TGTGCCAGCAGCTTATTGGGCGGGCGAAGCTCCTACAATGAGCAGTTCTTC. Its protein is CASSLLGGRSSYNEQFF.